The clone carrying this T cell receptor (beta chain) was seen ten or more times. What it binds is not known. The sample belongs to a study of early T cells in non-severe SARS-CoV-2 infection. Study-wide background: Sequencing was performed on bulk RNA from unsorted whole blood, leaving chains unpaired.

General study findings and limits: The VDJdb matching leaned toward anti-spike CD8 responses and overlooked private and CD4 specificities.

The CDR3 length is 13 residues. CDR1 and CDR2 (germline): SQVTM, ANQGSEA. Trimming cost V 6 bases and J 5 bases, with 16 bases left between them. Individual cDNA molecules received unique molecular identifiers during library preparation. TCRdb independently ran MiXCR on the 5' RACE reads; one entry per CDR3 protein. The table has approximately 81,000 distinct CDR3 sequences, about 14% seen once. The sequenced sample consisted of whole blood. This sequence originates from an adult who was a healthcare worker with PCR-confirmed SARS-CoV-2 infection or an uninfected control (not recorded which). The chain combines TRBV29-1 with TRBJ2-5; D remains ambiguous. In DNA form, the CDR3 reads TGCAGCGTCTCAGTGGGTCTCCGGGAGACCCAGTACTTC. Encoded protein: CSVSVGLRETQYF.